This entry lists 8 T cell receptor beta chains sequenced from one sample in a study of blood T cell dynamics during melanoma immunotherapy. The repertoire was sequenced with immunoSEQ multiplex PCR; TCRdb's copy has only in-frame clones and lacks some. The data show over 14,000 clones, with under 90% seen just once and approximately 4.2% held by the top ten. Time point meaning: pre-treatment baseline. The sequences come from blood, collected from a patient treated with checkpoint blockade. These TCRs come from a human donor with melanoma.

This rearrangement joins TRBV7-3 to TRBJ2-2; D is ambiguous. V was cut by 3 bases and J by 6 bases, with 20 bases left in between. The CDR3 spans 17 residues. Germline CDR1 is SGHTA and CDR2 is FQGTGA. The CDR3 DNA reads TGTGCCAGCAGCTTTTTCCCGAGCCCCGATTTCGCCGGGGAGCTGTTTTTT. It translates to CASSFFPSPDFAGELFF.

The V call is TRBV18, the J call TRBJ2-7, with TRBD2 matching 7 bases. V lost 4 bases and J lost 6; bases outside the gene matches: 6. The CDR3 runs 13 residues. The germline V gene has CDR1 KGHSH and CDR2 LQKENI. The CDR3 nucleotides are TGTGCCAGCTCACGTGTTGGGAGGGGCGAGCAGTACTTC. Translating it yields CASSRVGRGEQYF.

This rearrangement joins TRBV5-1 to TRBJ2-3; 9 bases align to TRBD1. V was clipped by 2 bases and J by 3 bases; unmatched bases: 4. The CDR3 is made up of 15 amino acids. Germline V lookup: CDR1 SGHRS, CDR2 YFSETQ. CDR3 sequence: CASSFGGQGTDTQYF. CDR3 in DNA: TGCGCCAGCAGCTTTGGCGGACAGGGGACAGATACGCAGTATTTT.

The chain recombines TRBV18 with TRBJ2-7; D perhaps matches TRBD2 (6 bases). V lost 6 bases, J lost 2 bases, and 23 bases lay in between. The CDR3 has 17 residues. Germline values: CDR1 KGHSH, CDR2 LQKENI. CDR3 nucleotides: TGTGCCAGCTCCCGTTTGAGGGGAGGCCGGGGAACCTACGAGCAGTACTTC. Protein: CASSRLRGGRGTYEQYF.

This clone turned up a few times. The rearrangement links TRBV2 to TRBJ1-5, with D perhaps matching TRBD1 (5 bases). The CDR3 totals 15 residues. The V end lost 4 bases, the J end lost 0 bases, and 10 bases lay between the germline ends. CDR1 and CDR2 (germline): SNHLY, FYNNEI. The CDR3 sequence is CASSGGFYSNQPQHF. The CDR3 DNA follows: TGTGCCAGCAGTGGGGGGTTTTATAGCAATCAGCCCCAGCATTTT.

This chain uses TRBV28 with TRBJ2-7; maybe TRBD2 (6 bases). The length of the CDR3 is 16 residues. V gave up 7 bases and J gave up 3 bases, with 22 bases separating them. Per the germline V gene, CDR1 is MDHEN and CDR2 is SYDVKM. The CDR3 coding sequence is TGTGCCAGCAACCCCCCCGGGACTTACACCTACTACGAGCAGTACTTC. It codes for CASNPPGTYTYYEQYF.

The genes are TRBV27 and TRBJ2-3; D not resolved. The CDR3 sequence is 11 residues long. The germline V and J ends were trimmed by 6 bases and 5 bases, with 6 bases remaining between them. Per germline, CDR1 MNHEY and CDR2 SMNVEV (reference sequence). For the CDR3, the DNA is TGTGCCAGCAGGAAGCTAGATACGCAGTATTTT. Protein: CASRKLDTQYF.

J is TRBJ1-1 and V is TRBV5-1; D call uncertain. Trimming pared 0 bases from V and 4 bases from J, leaving 7 bases between. Per germline, CDR1 SGHRS and CDR2 YFSETQ. The CDR3 has 13 residues. CDR3 amino acids: CASSLVSGTEAFF. DNA of the CDR3: TGCGCCAGCAGCTTGGTATCAGGCACTGAAGCTTTCTTT.